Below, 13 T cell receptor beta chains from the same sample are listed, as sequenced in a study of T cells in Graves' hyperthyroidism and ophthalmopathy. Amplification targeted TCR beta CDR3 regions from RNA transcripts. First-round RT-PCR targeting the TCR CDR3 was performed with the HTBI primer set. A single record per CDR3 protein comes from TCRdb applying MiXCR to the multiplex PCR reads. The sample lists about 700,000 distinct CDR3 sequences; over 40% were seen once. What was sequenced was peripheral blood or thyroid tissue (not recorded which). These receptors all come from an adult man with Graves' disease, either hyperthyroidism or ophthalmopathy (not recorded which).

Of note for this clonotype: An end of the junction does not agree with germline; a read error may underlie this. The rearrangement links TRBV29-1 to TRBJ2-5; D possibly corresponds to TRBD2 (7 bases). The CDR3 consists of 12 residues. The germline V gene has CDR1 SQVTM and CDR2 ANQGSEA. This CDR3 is CSVQAGQEIQYF. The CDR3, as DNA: TGCAGCGTTCAAGCGGGACAAGAGATCCAGTACTTC.

CDR3 DNA sequence: TGTGCCAGCAGTGAATGGACAGGGCGACGGGCTAACTATGGCTACACCTTC. Protein: CASSEWTGRRANYGYTF. The V and J genes are TRBV25-1 and TRBJ1-2, with 8 bases aligning to TRBD1. After removal of 1 base from V and 0 bases from J, the junction contained 7 bases not matched to a gene. Germline V gives CDR1 MGHDK, CDR2 SYGVNS. The CDR3 spans 17 residues.

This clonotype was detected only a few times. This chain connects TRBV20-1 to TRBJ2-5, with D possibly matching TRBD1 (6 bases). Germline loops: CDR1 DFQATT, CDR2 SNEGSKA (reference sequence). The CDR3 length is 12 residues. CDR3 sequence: CTPGAPQETQYF. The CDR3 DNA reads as TGCACCCCAGGGGCGCCCCAAGAGACCCAGTACTTC.

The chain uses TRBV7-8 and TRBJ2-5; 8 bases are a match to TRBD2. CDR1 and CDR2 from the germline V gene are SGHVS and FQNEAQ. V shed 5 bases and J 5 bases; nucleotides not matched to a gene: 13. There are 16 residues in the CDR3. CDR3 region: CASSEEAGGSGETQYF. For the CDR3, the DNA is TGTGCCAGCAGCGAGGAGGCGGGAGGATCAGGGGAGACCCAGTACTTC.

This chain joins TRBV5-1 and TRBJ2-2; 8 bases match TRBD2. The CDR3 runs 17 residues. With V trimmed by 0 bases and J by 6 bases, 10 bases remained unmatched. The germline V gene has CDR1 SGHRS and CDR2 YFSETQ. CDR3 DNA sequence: TGCGCCAGCAGCTTGGCACACACGGGACTAGGTGCCGGGGAGCTGTTTTTT. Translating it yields CASSLAHTGLGAGELFF.

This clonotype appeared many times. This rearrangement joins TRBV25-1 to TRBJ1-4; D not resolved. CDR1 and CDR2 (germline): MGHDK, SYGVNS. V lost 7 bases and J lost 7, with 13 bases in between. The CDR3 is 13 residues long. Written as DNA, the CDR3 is TGTGCCAGCAAGACCCCTACGGGTGAAAAACTGTTTTTT. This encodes CASKTPTGEKLFF.

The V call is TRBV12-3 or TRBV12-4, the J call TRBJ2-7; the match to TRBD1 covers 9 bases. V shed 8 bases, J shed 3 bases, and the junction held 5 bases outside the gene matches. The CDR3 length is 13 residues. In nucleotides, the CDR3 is TGTGCCAGCTCGGGACAGGGATACTACGAGCAGTACTTC. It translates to CASSGQGYYEQYF.

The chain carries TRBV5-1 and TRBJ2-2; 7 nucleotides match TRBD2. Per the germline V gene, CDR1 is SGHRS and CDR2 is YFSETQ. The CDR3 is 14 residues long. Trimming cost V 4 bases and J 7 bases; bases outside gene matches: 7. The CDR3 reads CASSPGGEIGELFF. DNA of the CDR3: TGCGCCAGCAGCCCTGGGGGGGAGATCGGGGAGCTGTTTTTT.

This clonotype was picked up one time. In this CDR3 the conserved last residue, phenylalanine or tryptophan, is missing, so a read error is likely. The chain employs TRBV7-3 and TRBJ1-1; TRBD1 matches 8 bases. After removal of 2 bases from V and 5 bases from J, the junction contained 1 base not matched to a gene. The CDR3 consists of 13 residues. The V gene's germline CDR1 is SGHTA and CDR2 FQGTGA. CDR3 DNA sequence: TGTGCCAGCAGCTTAGACAGGGGAACTGAAGCTTTCTCT. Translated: CASSLDRGTEAFS.

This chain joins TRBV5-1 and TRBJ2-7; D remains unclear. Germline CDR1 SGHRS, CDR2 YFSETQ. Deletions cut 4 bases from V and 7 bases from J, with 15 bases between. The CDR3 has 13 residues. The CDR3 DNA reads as TGCGCCAGCAGCCGGGTCCGGGTCTTGGAGCAGTACTTC. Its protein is CASSRVRVLEQYF.

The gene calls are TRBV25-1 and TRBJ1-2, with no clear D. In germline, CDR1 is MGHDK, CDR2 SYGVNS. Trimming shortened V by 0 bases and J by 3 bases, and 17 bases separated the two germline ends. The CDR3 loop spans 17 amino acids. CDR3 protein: CASSEYLGGPRYYGYTF. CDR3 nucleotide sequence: TGTGCCAGCAGTGAATATCTTGGTGGGCCGCGTTACTATGGCTACACCTTC.

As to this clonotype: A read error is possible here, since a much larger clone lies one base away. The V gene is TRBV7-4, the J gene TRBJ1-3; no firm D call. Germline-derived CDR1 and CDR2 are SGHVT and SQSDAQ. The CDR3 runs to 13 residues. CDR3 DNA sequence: TGTGCCAGCAGCGCGACAATTGGAAGCACCATATATTTT. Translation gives CASSATIGSTIYF.

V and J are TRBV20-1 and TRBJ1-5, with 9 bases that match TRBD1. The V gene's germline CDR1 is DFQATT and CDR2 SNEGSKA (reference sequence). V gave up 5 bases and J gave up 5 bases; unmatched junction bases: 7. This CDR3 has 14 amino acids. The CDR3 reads CSAGGQGGDQPQHF. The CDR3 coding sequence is TGCAGTGCTGGGGGACAGGGTGGGGATCAGCCCCAGCATTTT.